This TCR beta chain was documented in a study of T cell repertoires in cytomegalovirus infection. There are a few counts of this clonotype. MiXCR was run by TCRdb on the reads, yielding one entry per CDR3 protein. The data contain 310,000 or so distinct CDR3 sequences, 15% to 20% of them singletons. The CDR3 extends over 14 amino acids. Trimming removed 6 bases from V and 3 bases from J, with 12 bases in between. Looked up from germline, CDR1 is KGHSH and CDR2 is LQKENI. This TCR derives from a human donor in good health (CMV status not recorded). Some clones in this sample may be carry-over from other donors' samples. This rearrangement joins TRBV18 to TRBJ1-3; D ambiguous. Sequencing used PBMCs. The CDR3 reads CASSPSYGGNTIYF. CDR3 bases: TGTGCCAGCTCGCCTTCGTACGGTGGAAACACCATATATTTT.